This entry describes one T cell receptor beta chain. No cognate antigen has been identified for it. An end of the junction does not agree with germline; a read error may underlie this. This entry comes from a study of cytomegalovirus exposure and HLA in healthy donors (dated by TCRdb to 2015 to 2018). About the study as a whole: An earlier analysis of 587 of the donors reported 276 Gb of sequence data and 95 million to 140 million unique TCR beta sequences obtained from about 180 million T cells. Roughly 310 gigabases of sequencing data and 70 million to 100 million unique TCR sequences were included in an early release covering roughly 600 HLA-typed donors. Among the roughly 410 genotyped donors, around 81% belonged to the genetic ancestry cluster associated with self-reported Caucasian donors. The aim of the study was to test whether cataloging public T cell receptors could identify signatures of past pathogen exposure. The study profiled the T cell repertoires of 666 subjects by immunosequencing and related them to cytomegalovirus serostatus. Along with the approximately 620-subject first cohort, a separate validation cohort of around 120 different subjects was used. To predict cytomegalovirus infection status, the study brought together high-throughput TCR immunosequencing, statistical association of individual TCRs with disease status, and machine learning. In a later analysis, previously published TCR beta repertoires from 666 donors were re-analyzed and high-resolution HLA genotyping was added so that TCR occurrence patterns could be studied. The later analysis used no new phenotypic data to find candidate immune exposures, relying instead on TCR beta sequences and their occurrence across donors. To decide whether each TCR beta V gene segment behaved as functional or pseudogenic, an earlier analysis of 587 of the donors relied on high-throughput TCR beta sequencing. Alongside the repertoire data, information on donor age, sex, ethnicity and CMV serostatus was compiled. A later genetic analysis used genome-wide SNP genotypes for about 65% of the roughly 700 donors, treating that subset as a discovery cohort. Every repertoire in the discovery cohort had been generated on one and the same sequencing platform. HLA typing included class I and class II loci at four-digit resolution. Typing coverage differed by locus: A, B, C, DRB1 and DQB1 were typed in about 620-630 donors, DQA1 in approximately 520, DPA1 in 600 to 610, and DPB1 in just under 490. Several DR-DQ haplotypes were treated as single units for association and clustering because of strong linkage in the cohort. Among a few hundred genotyped donors of the cohort, an average of around 240,000 unique TCR beta nucleotide sequences were sequenced per donor, about a sixth of them non-productive.

From the cysteine up to the phenylalanine, the CDR3 has a length of 18 residues. Only CDR3 DNA remains: 54 bases, in frame from the first base. The germline V gene (reference sequence) gives CDR1 as SEHNR and CDR2 as FQNEAQ. The library was made by the immunoSEQ multiplex PCR assay. For the multiplex PCR, a mixture combining 60 forward primers for TCR Vbeta segments and 13 reverse primers for TCR Jbeta segments was used. The CDR3 region of rearranged TCR beta genes was amplified from genomic DNA by a multiplex PCR assay. The amplified TCR beta libraries were sequenced on the Illumina HiSeq System as 87-base-pair reads. For the original study's pipeline: A later analysis tallied 70 million to 100 million unique TCR beta chains across the 610 or so repertoires, and around 9.9 million of those chains were shared by two or more donors. Raw reads were error-corrected and collapsed into unique sequences with a nearest-neighbor algorithm that merged closely related sequences to remove PCR and sequencing errors. V, D and J gene segments were assigned by aligning CDR3 sequences to IMGT reference sequences. Each retained sequence needed at least a six-nucleotide match to both a V gene segment and a J gene segment. Rearrangements were called productive when the CDR3 lacked stop codons and stayed in frame with V and J; all others were non-productive. Following IMGT convention, CDR3 was defined as the stretch from the second conserved V-encoded cysteine up to the conserved J-encoded phenylalanine. The earlier analysis of approximately 590 of the donors excluded any sequence lacking an unambiguous match to a single V gene segment. In an earlier analysis of approximately 590 of the donors, V segments were called functional above 56.7% productive rearrangements and were called segregating when the between-donor standard deviation exceeded 5%. A statistical classification framework was developed to diagnose cytomegalovirus status using the catalog of TCR beta chain sequences. In a later analysis, V and J genes were assigned by comparing TCR nucleotide sequences against IMGT/GENE-DB human TR gene sequences. Using the TCRdist pipeline, a later analysis assigned CDR3 sequences along with most-parsimonious VDJ recombination scenarios. A later analysis defined each TCR beta chain by its CDR3 amino acid sequence plus V-gene family, and excluded reads lacking a unique V-gene family. To address suspected cross-contamination and a sequencing artifact, a later analysis removed 550 to 750 highly shared, low-generation-probability nucleotide sequences. In a later analysis, a clonal expansion index was calculated for each public chain from normalized within-repertoire ranks of inferred template counts. Generation probabilities in a later analysis came from a VDJ recombination model fitted to out-of-frame rearrangements, and those results were checked against IGoR. A later analysis scored TCR-TCR, TCR-HLA and TCR-CMV co-occurrence with hypergeometric tests, applying a repertoire-size bias correction to TCR pairs. False discovery rates were estimated in a later analysis by permuting HLA or CMV assignments 20 times. A later analysis grouped co-occurring TCRs with DBSCAN, adding TCRdist sequence similarity when clustering within HLA-allele-positive subsets. Repertoires with fewer than 30,000 or more than 120,000 public chains, plus five repertoires with anomalous nucleotide sharing, were excluded from co-occurrence clustering. The source is immuneACCESS, and TCRdb retained only in-frame sequences with V and J called. Part of the clones is not carried over; for the studies checked, unresolved V genes explain less than half of this, and the remainder is unexplained. The V and J calls and clone size were taken over from that table, and D and trimming were inferred from the DNA. The table for this sample lists roughly 140,000 clones; 60% to 80% of them were counted only once. The ten largest account for about 5.3% of the sample.

What the authors observed across the whole study: Immune exposure information for the cohort was limited to CMV serostatus. In the study, approximately 160 TCR beta chains were listed as associated with cytomegalovirus. Because HLA typing was missing for some donors at each locus, association tests included only the typed subset. Specific HLA alleles were associated with more than 15,000 TCR beta sequences at a false discovery rate of 0.05 in a later analysis. In a later analysis, several top co-occurrence clusters were reported to appear linked to parvovirus B19, influenza, CMV and Epstein-Barr virus. A later analysis found that most CMV-associated TCR beta chains appeared HLA-restricted, with HLA associations seemingly driven largely by CMV exposure. In a later genetic analysis, fewer N-insertions in productive TCRs were reported among donors in an Asian-associated ancestry cluster than the roughly 700-donor mean. A later analysis found that HLA-associated TCR beta chains were more clonally expanded and had lower generation probabilities than equally common non-associated chains. This cohort had only TCR beta chains sequenced, and the lack of alpha or paired-chain data limited which features could be detected. In a later genetic analysis, a missense DCLRE1C variant was associated with V-gene and J-gene trimming of TCR beta chains, and the association was replicated in an independent cohort. A further reported finding was that TCR beta sequences accurately predicted the HLA-A and HLA-B alleles for most subjects in the first cohort. While some public TCRs were present in many individuals, most TCR sequences turned up only very rarely across donors. In an earlier analysis of 500 to 650 of the donors, most TCR beta V segments appeared in productive rearrangements about 90% or about 30% of the time, broadly matching IMGT annotations. The classifier was reported to diagnose cytomegalovirus status with high specificity and sensitivity in both the original and validation cohorts. In vitro tests confirmed that three of the cytomegalovirus-associated TCR beta chains recognize cytomegalovirus antigens. It was suggested by the authors that the approach could potentially be generalized to other disease states and immunological phenotypes. Roughly uniform sequencing depth across donors was assumed in presence/absence analyses, although this assumption may not hold. A later analysis found that TCR association rates varied across HLA loci, with DRB1 alleles showing the most associated TCRs and HLA-C alleles the fewest. When HLA alleles, especially DR and DQ, strongly co-occurred, attributing TCR associations to individual alleles was difficult. A group of highly shared sequence variants was considered likely to be a technical artifact of the sequencing pipeline. Because counts were too low, around 17 rarely observed V segments, including chromosome 9 orphons, were left out of the earlier analysis of a few hundred of the donors. Correlated functional status among segregating V segments might reflect linkage disequilibrium, but an unknown experimental factor could not be ruled out. Some IMGT-functional V segments, including TRBV6-2 and TRBV6-3, could not be told apart with the 87-base-pair reads, so those segments were excluded.

The cohort comprised more than 550 healthy bone marrow donors. Cohort members were all nominally healthy when sampled, although unrecorded immune exposures were likely present. The donor tested CMV seronegative and was one of the 352 seronegative cohort members. Every donor gave a peripheral blood sample, and the peripheral blood mononuclear cells from that sample were used for TCR beta sequencing. Genomic DNA was extracted from the blood cell samples with the Qiagen DNeasy Blood Extraction Kit. The receptor was derived from a woman aged 45 to 65 in good health and CMV-seronegative. The sequenced sample was PBMCs. The chain is assembled from TRBV7-9 and TRBJ2-1, and the D gene may be TRBD1, 6 bases matching. The DNA sequence reads TGTTCCAGCAGCCTCCCCAAAAGTAGAGGGGGCTCCTACAATGAGCAGTTCTTC. Translated, this is CSSSLPKSRGGSYNEQFF.